One and the same sample provided the 16 T cell receptor beta chains below, sequenced in a study of cytomegalovirus exposure and HLA in healthy donors. 60 Vbeta and 13 Jbeta primers were used in PCR. Generated by immunoSEQ multiplex PCR, the TCRdb table keeps only in-frame clones and is missing some. The sample has roughly 110,000 clones, roughly 80% seen once; the top ten hold roughly 3.6%. Sequenced sample: PBMCs. The source is a man aged 60-69 years in good health and CMV-seronegative.

The CDR3 nucleotides read TGTGCCAGCAGCTTCCCAGGATCTGGAAACACCATATATTTT. It translates to CASSFPGSGNTIYF. The chain recombines TRBV7-6 with TRBJ1-3, with D unresolved. V was trimmed by 3 bases and J by 1 base, leaving 7 bases between them. CDR1 is SGHVS and CDR2 is FNYEAQ in the germline V gene. CDR3 length equals 14 residues.

In this sample, this clone turned up a few times. The chain uses TRBV7-2 and TRBJ1-4, with 7 bases fitting TRBD1. The CDR3 is made up of 17 amino acids. CDR1 and CDR2 (germline): SGHTA, FQGNSA. V shed 5 bases and J 6 bases; nucleotides not matched to a gene: 15. The CDR3 sequence: CASSPWDSIQVDEKLFF. CDR3 bases: TGTGCCAGCAGCCCTTGGGACAGCATTCAAGTAGATGAAAAACTGTTTTTT.

The gene calls are TRBV9 and TRBJ1-4, with a weak D call TRBD1 (6 bases). The length of the CDR3 is 15 residues. Germline values: CDR1 SGDLS, CDR2 YYNGEE. V lost 4 bases, J lost 3 bases, and 13 bases lay in between. DNA of the CDR3: TGTGCCAGCAGCCCAAACAGGGCACCTAATGAAAAACTGTTTTTT. This codes for CASSPNRAPNEKLFF.

This clone was found a few times. The chain recombines TRBV2 with TRBJ1-6, with 8 bases fitting TRBD1. The CDR3 spans 16 residues. V shed 5 bases, J shed 3 bases, and the junction held 6 bases outside the gene matches. CDR1 SNHLY and CDR2 FYNNEI come from the germline V gene. Written as DNA, the CDR3 is TGTGCCAGCAGTACGACAGGGGACCTCTATAATTCACCCCTCCACTTT. Protein: CASSTTGDLYNSPLHF.

This clone was seen only a few times. The gene calls are TRBV19 and TRBJ1-2; D is unresolved. CDR3 size: 15 residues. CDR1 is LNHDA and CDR2 is SQIVND in the germline V gene (reference sequence). V lost 0 bases and J lost 5, with 13 bases in between. The chain's CDR3 is CASSIDPRGLYGYTF. The CDR3 nucleotides read TGTGCCAGTAGTATAGATCCGCGGGGTCTGTATGGCTACACCTTC.

CDR3 DNA sequence: TGTGCCAGCAGTGAGGAGGGGGCAGGAACCGGGGAGCTGTTTTTT. It codes for CASSEEGAGTGELFF. The rearrangement uses TRBV6-1 and TRBJ2-2; a possible D gene is TRBD1 (7 bases). The V end lost 3 bases, the J end lost 5 bases, and 13 bases lay between the germline ends. This CDR3 region has 15 residues. From germline, CDR1 is MNHNS and CDR2 SASEGT.

This clone was counted once. This chain connects TRBV7-3 to TRBJ2-1, with D perhaps TRBD1 (5 bases). This CDR3 is 12 amino acids long. V lost 5 bases and J 9 bases, leaving 11 bases between the germline ends. Germline V lookup: CDR1 SGHTA, CDR2 FQGTGA. CDR3 protein: CASSAQGSEQFF. The CDR3, as DNA: TGTGCCAGCAGCGCCCAGGGTAGTGAGCAGTTCTTC.

The chain carries TRBV5-1 and TRBJ2-1, with TRBD1 matching over 7 bases. From germline, CDR1 is SGHRS and CDR2 YFSETQ. The ends lost 4 bases at V and 2 bases at J; junction bases unmatched: 6. The CDR3 loop spans 15 amino acids. As DNA, the CDR3 is TGCGCCAGCAGCGCCGGGACAGTCGCCTACAATGAGCAGTTCTTC. This translates into CASSAGTVAYNEQFF.

This clone has only a few counts. The chain joins TRBV2 to TRBJ2-7; 8 bases agree with TRBD1. The J segment lost 1 base and the V segment lost 5 bases, leaving 1 base of the junction unmatched. The CDR3 covers 13 residues. The germline V gene has CDR1 SNHLY and CDR2 FYNNEI. The CDR3 reads CASSTGGSYEQYV. CDR3 nucleotides: TGTGCCAGCAGTACAGGGGGGTCCTACGAGCAGTACGTC.

This clone was seen just once. The rearrangement joins TRBV6-5 to TRBJ2-1, with 8 bases aligning to TRBD2. The V gene's germline CDR1 is MNHEY and CDR2 SVGAGI. This CDR3 spans 15 amino acids. The trim removed 7 bases at V and 8 bases at J, leaving 13 bases unmatched. CDR3 sequence reads: CASTYGGGRLHEQFF. The CDR3 nucleotides are TGTGCCAGCACCTACGGGGGGGGCAGGCTACATGAGCAGTTCTTC.

This chain links TRBV27 with TRBJ1-1, with 9 bases fitting TRBD1. The CDR3 consists of 14 residues. CDR1 is MNHEY, CDR2 SMNVEV, per germline (reference sequence). J was trimmed by 10 bases and V by 5 bases; bases with no gene match: 11. The chain's CDR3 is CASSPSGQGGVAFF. Here the CDR3 DNA reads TGTGCCAGCAGTCCTTCGGGACAGGGTGGTGTAGCTTTCTTT.

The chain carries TRBV7-3 and TRBJ1-1; 7 bases map to TRBD1. The ends lost 5 bases at V and 4 bases at J; junction bases unmatched: 4. Germline CDR1 and CDR2: SGHTA and FQGTGA. The length of the CDR3 is 13 residues. CDR3 loop: CASSRDSFTEAFF. In DNA, the CDR3 is TGTGCCAGCAGCCGGGACAGTTTCACTGAAGCTTTCTTT.

This sequence joins TRBV12-5 and TRBJ2-2, with D possibly TRBD2 on 6 matching bases. Trimming shortened V by 4 bases and J by 0 bases, and 21 bases separated the two germline ends. This CDR3 region has 19 residues. The V gene's germline CDR1 is LGHNT and CDR2 FRNRAP. The CDR3 is CASGSTFPPGEPNTGELFF. For the CDR3, the DNA is TGTGCTAGTGGTTCCACCTTCCCCCCGGGGGAACCGAACACCGGGGAGCTGTTTTTT.

V and J are TRBV7-8 and TRBJ2-5, with 7 bases lining up with TRBD2. Trimming removed 5 bases from V and 2 bases from J; junction bases left unmatched: 17. CDR3 length equals 18 residues. The V gene's germline CDR1 is SGHVS and CDR2 FQNEAQ. CDR3: CASSRSVASGAPQETQYF. The CDR3 DNA reads as TGTGCCAGCAGCCGGAGTGTCGCTAGCGGCGCGCCACAAGAGACCCAGTACTTC.

The CDR3 reads CASSVGSGVETQYF. The CDR3 DNA is TGTGCCAGCAGCGTAGGGTCGGGGGTCGAGACCCAGTACTTC. This chain uses TRBV9 with TRBJ2-5; TRBD2 is a possible D gene (6 bases). Germline assignment: CDR1 SGDLS and CDR2 YYNGEE. This CDR3 has 14 amino acids. V was pared by 0 bases and J by 5 bases, with 11 bases between. The full variable domain, rest sourced from reference TRBV9 and TRBJ2-5, is DSGVTQTPKHLITATGQRVTLRCSPRSGDLSVYWYQQSLDQGLQFLIQYYNGEERAKGNILERFSAQQFPDLHSELNLSSLELGDSALYFCASSVGSGVETQYFGPGTRLLVL.

The chain uses TRBV28 and TRBJ1-6; 9 bases map to TRBD1. This CDR3 has 15 amino acids. In germline, CDR1 is MDHEN, CDR2 SYDVKM. The V gene end was trimmed by 7 bases and the J gene end by 6 bases; junction bases not matched to a gene: 7. The CDR3 bases are TGTGCCAGCAATCAGGACAGGGGTTTTAATTCACCCCTCCACTTT. Amino acid sequence: CASNQDRGFNSPLHF. Full variable domain (outside the CDR3, taken from reference TRBV28 and TRBJ1-6): DVKVTQSSRYLVKRTGEKVFLECVQDMDHENMFWYRQDPGLGLRLIYFSYDVKMKEKGDIPEGYSVSREKKERFSLILESASTNQTSMYLCASNQDRGFNSPLHFGNGTRLTVT.